The subject of this entry is one T cell receptor beta chain. The sample belongs to a study of cytomegalovirus exposure and HLA in healthy donors. With 60 Vbeta and 13 Jbeta primers, the PCR was carried out. Some clones are missing from TCRdb's copy, which holds only in-frame ones; the method was immunoSEQ multiplex PCR. Of around 39,000 clones in the sample, around two thirds were seen once. The CDR3 contains 14 residues. V shed 8 bases, J shed 1 base, and the junction held 7 bases outside the gene matches. Germline assignment: CDR1 MGHDK and CDR2 SYGVNS. This clonotype was sampled from a human donor in good health. The material sequenced was PBMCs. The chain combines TRBV25-1 with TRBJ1-1; TRBD1 matches at 7 bases. The CDR3 sequence is CASRRGQWNTEAFF. The DNA for the CDR3 is TGTGCCAGCCGAAGGGGACAGTGGAACACTGAAGCTTTCTTT.